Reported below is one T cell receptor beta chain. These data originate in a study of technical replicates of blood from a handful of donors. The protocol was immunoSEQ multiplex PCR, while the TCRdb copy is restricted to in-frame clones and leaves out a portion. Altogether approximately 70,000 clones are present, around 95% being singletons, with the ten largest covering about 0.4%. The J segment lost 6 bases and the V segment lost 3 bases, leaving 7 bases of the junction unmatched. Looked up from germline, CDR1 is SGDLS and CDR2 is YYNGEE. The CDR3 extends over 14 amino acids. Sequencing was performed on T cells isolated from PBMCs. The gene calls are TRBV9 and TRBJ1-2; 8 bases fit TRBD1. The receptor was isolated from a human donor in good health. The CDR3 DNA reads TGTGCCAGCAGCGCAGGGGGCGCGAGAAATGGCTACACCTTC. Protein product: CASSAGGARNGYTF.